The 8 T cell receptor beta chains reported below all come from one sample, sequenced in a study of blood T cell repertoires in COVID-19. Some clones are missing from TCRdb's copy, which holds only in-frame ones; the method was immunoSEQ multiplex PCR. The table includes approximately 430,000 clones, 86% detected once. Sequenced material: peripheral blood. Receptors originate from a woman in her twenties or thirties with active or convalescent COVID-19.

This sequence joins TRBV11-2 and TRBJ1-2; D gene ambiguous. Trimming shortened V by 1 base and J by 0 bases, and 12 bases separated the two germline ends. The CDR3 spans 16 residues. Germline CDR1 and CDR2: SGHAT and FQNNGV. DNA for the CDR3: TGTGCCAGCAGCTTAGCGGCAGGAAAAGCTAACTATGGCTACACCTTC. This encodes CASSLAAGKANYGYTF.

The rearrangement joins TRBV14 to TRBJ2-7; unclear D gene. Between the trimmed V and J ends, which lost 3 bases and 0 bases, there was a span of 6 bases. The CDR3 has 13 residues. Germline CDR1 reads SGHDN; CDR2 reads FVKESK. As DNA, the CDR3 is TGTGCCAGCAGCCAGGGCCACTCCTACGAGCAGTACTTC. Translation gives CASSQGHSYEQYF.

This clone has only a few counts. The chain uses TRBV4-1 and TRBJ1-2; 7 bases line up with TRBD1. The CDR3 contains 19 residues. The V and J ends lost 0 bases and 2 bases, in that order; junction bases with no gene match: 15. Germline V gives CDR1 MGHRA, CDR2 YSYEKL. CDR3: CASSQDGWSPGQTNYGYTF. The CDR3 coding sequence is TGCGCCAGCAGCCAAGATGGTTGGTCCCCGGGACAGACAAACTATGGCTACACCTTC.

The V call is TRBV5-5, the J call TRBJ1-2; no clear D. Germline CDR1 and CDR2: SGHKS and YYEKEE (reference sequence). This CDR3 region has 15 residues. Trimming took 4 bases from V and 3 from J, leaving 16 bases between them. CDR3: CASSLRDPRYYGYTF. The CDR3 coding sequence is TGTGCCAGCAGCCTACGGGATCCTAGATACTATGGCTACACCTTC.

The chain links TRBV21-1 to TRBJ1-1. TRBV21-1 is designated a pseudogene. There are 14 residues in the CDR3. DNA for the CDR3: TGTGCCAGCAGCAAATTAGAGCGGGACACTGAAGCTTTCTTT. Its translation: CASSKLERDTEAFF.

This clone has a single count. This chain uses TRBV27 with TRBJ2-1, with 9 bases lining up with TRBD2. From germline, CDR1 is MNHEY and CDR2 SMNVEV (reference sequence). The CDR3 runs to 14 residues. V trimming: 8 bases; J trimming: 4 bases; junction bases outside the gene matches: 6. The CDR3 DNA is TGTGCCAGCCGACGGACTAGCGAGTACAATGAGCAGTTCTTC. Protein sequence: CASRRTSEYNEQFF.

The V call is TRBV18, the J call TRBJ1-2, with 7 bases fitting TRBD1. Trimming removed 2 bases from V and 6 bases from J; junction bases left unmatched: 6. This CDR3 is built from 14 residues. The germline V gene encodes CDR1 KGHSH and CDR2 LQKENI. DNA for the CDR3: TGTGCCAGCTCACCAAAAGACAGGGACAATGGCTACACCTTC. It specifies CASSPKDRDNGYTF. The full variable domain, in which reference TRBV18 and TRBJ1-2 provide the parts outside the CDR3, is NAGVMQNPRHLVRRRGQEARLRCSPMKGHSHVYWYRQLPEEGLKFMVYLQKENIIDESGMPKERFSAEFPKEGPSILRIQQVVRGDSAAYFCASSPKDRDNGYTFGSGTRLTVV.

The chain is built from TRBV25-1 and TRBJ2-3; D gene uncertain. CDR1 and CDR2 (germline): MGHDK, SYGVNS. The CDR3 spans 17 residues. V was cut by 2 bases and J by 0 bases, with 15 bases left in between. CDR3 bases: TGTGCCAGCAGTGAAGTCGGTCTAAACGCTAGCACAGATACGCAGTATTTT. It codes for CASSEVGLNASTDTQYF.